The 13 T cell receptor beta chains below all came from one sample that was sequenced in a study of blood T cell repertoires in COVID-19. Measured with immunoSEQ multiplex PCR; TCRdb has only the in-frame clones, and not every one. Counted here are a few hundred thousand clones, over 75% occurring once; the ten biggest clones make up 0.95% to 1.1%. Sequencing was done on a sample of PBMCs or T cells enriched from blood (not recorded which). The receptors stem from a man between 18 and 35 years old who had recovered from COVID-19.

V is TRBV11-3 and J is TRBJ2-1, with 9 bases lining up with TRBD2. The J segment lost 6 bases and the V segment lost 1 base, leaving 4 bases of the junction unmatched. The germline V gene has CDR1 SGHNT and CDR2 YENEEA. The CDR3 length is 15 residues. Here the CDR3 DNA reads TGTGCCAGCAGCTTAGGCGGGAGGGCCACCAATGAGCAGTTCTTC. This encodes CASSLGGRATNEQFF.

V is TRBV6-5 and J is TRBJ1-5; no clear D. Trimming stripped 0 bases from V and 0 bases from J, with 6 bases between. Germline lookup yields CDR1 MNHEY and CDR2 SVGAGI. This CDR3 spans 15 amino acids. The CDR3 DNA reads TGTGCCAGCAGTTACTCCCCAGGTAGCAATCAGCCCCAGCATTTT. Translation: CASSYSPGSNQPQHF.

Written as DNA, the CDR3 is TGCGCCAGCAGCTTAGGACGGACTAGCGGGGGTTACGAGCAGTACTTC. It yields the protein CASSLGRTSGGYEQYF. This rearrangement joins TRBV5-1 to TRBJ2-7, with 13 nucleotides matching TRBD2. V dropped 2 bases and J dropped 4; count of bases not matched to a gene: 6. This CDR3 spans 16 amino acids. The germline V gene encodes CDR1 SGHRS and CDR2 YFSETQ.

In this sample, this clone turned up once. V and J are TRBV28 and TRBJ2-4; no definite D call. CDR3 length: 13 amino acids. Germline assignment: CDR1 MDHEN and CDR2 SYDVKM. Between the trimmed V and J ends, which lost 8 bases and 8 bases, there was a span of 16 bases. CDR3: CASPPRGMDIQYF. The CDR3 DNA follows: TGTGCCAGCCCCCCCCGCGGTATGGACATTCAGTACTTC.

The J gene is TRBJ2-5, the V gene TRBV7-8, with D possibly TRBD1 on 6 matching bases. V dropped 5 bases and J dropped 2 bases, with 15 bases sitting between them. The CDR3 is made up of 15 amino acids. CDR1 and CDR2 (germline): SGHVS, FQNEAQ. The CDR3 reads CASSQFSGVQETQYF. In DNA, the CDR3 is TGTGCCAGCAGCCAATTCTCAGGGGTTCAAGAGACCCAGTACTTC.

The chain couples TRBV19 to TRBJ1-5, with D possibly TRBD1 on 5 matching bases. This CDR3 is built from 16 residues. Trimming left V 4 bases short and J 0 bases short, with 13 bases between. CDR1 LNHDA and CDR2 SQIVND come from the germline V gene (reference sequence). In DNA, the CDR3 is TGTGCCAGTAGTACTAGGGGATACTATAGCAATCAGCCCCAGCATTTT. It specifies CASSTRGYYSNQPQHF.

The rearrangement uses TRBV5-4 and TRBJ2-7; unclear D gene. Trimming removed 0 bases from V and 3 bases from J, with 10 bases in between. The CDR3 extends over 14 amino acids. In germline, CDR1 is SGHNT, CDR2 YYREEE (reference sequence). The CDR3 sequence: CASSLADIRYEQYF. CDR3 nucleotide sequence: TGTGCCAGCAGCTTGGCCGACATCCGCTACGAGCAGTACTTC.

V is TRBV9 and J is TRBJ1-3, with D unresolved. This CDR3 comprises 15 residues. Germline V gene lookup returns CDR1 SGDLS and CDR2 YYNGEE. Trimming left V 3 bases short and J 0 bases short, with 10 bases between. The DNA of the CDR3 is TGTGCCAGCAGCGGTAGCGGCCTCTCTGGAAACACCATATATTTT. Its protein is CASSGSGLSGNTIYF. The full variable domain, with the rest looked up from reference TRBV9 and TRBJ1-3, is DSGVTQTPKHLITATGQRVTLRCSPRSGDLSVYWYQQSLDQGLQFLIQYYNGEERAKGNILERFSAQQFPDLHSELNLSSLELGDSALYFCASSGSGLSGNTIYFGEGSWLTVV.

The V and J genes are TRBV28 and TRBJ2-1; 8 positions agree with TRBD1. The V and J ends lost 5 bases and 9 bases, in that order; junction bases with no gene match: 6. The CDR3 is made up of 13 amino acids. Looked up from germline, CDR1 is MDHEN and CDR2 is SYDVKM. The CDR3 DNA sequence: TGTGCCAGCAGTCCGGACAGGGAGAGTGAGCAGTTCTTC. As protein: CASSPDRESEQFF.

This clone was seen a single time. V and J are TRBV27 and TRBJ2-2; the D is unclear. The CDR3 has 12 amino acids. CDR1 and CDR2 (germline): MNHEY, SMNVEV (reference sequence). Deletions cut 4 bases from V and 3 bases from J, with 3 bases between. The DNA of the CDR3 is TGTGCCAGCAGTTGGCACACCGGGGAGCTGTTTTTT. It specifies CASSWHTGELFF.

CDR3 loop: CAWSLAGNTEAFF. The CDR3 region has the DNA TGTGCCTGGAGTCTGGCAGGGAACACTGAAGCTTTCTTT. The chain carries TRBV30 and TRBJ1-1; D gene ambiguous. Germline V CDR1 and CDR2: GTSNPN, SVGIG (reference sequence). The CDR3 length is 13 residues. V was shortened by 2 bases and J by 1 base, with 8 bases between the two germline ends.

This rearrangement joins TRBV28 to TRBJ2-2; 9 positions match TRBD1. CDR3 length: 14 amino acids. V was clipped by 10 bases and J by 4 bases; unmatched bases: 7. The germline V gene encodes CDR1 MDHEN and CDR2 SYDVKM. The CDR3 sequence: CATGDRAGTGELFF. CDR3 nucleotides: TGTGCCACTGGGGACAGGGCGGGCACCGGGGAGCTGTTTTTT.

The chain employs TRBV7-3 and TRBJ2-3; 8 nucleotides match TRBD2. The CDR3 has 15 residues. Germline trimming cut 5 bases from V and 2 bases from J; bases unmatched to any gene: 6. Germline assignment: CDR1 SGHTA and CDR2 FQGTGA. Here the CDR3 reads CASSPTGGHTDTQYF. Here the CDR3 DNA reads TGTGCCAGCAGCCCGACGGGGGGGCACACAGATACGCAGTATTTT. Full variable domain (remainder filled in from reference TRBV7-3 and TRBJ2-3): GAGVSQTPSNKVTEKGKYVELRCDPISGHTALYWYRQSLGQGPEFLIYFQGTGAADDSGLPNDRFFAVRPEGSVSTLKIQRTERGDSAVYLCASSPTGGHTDTQYFGPGTRLTVL.